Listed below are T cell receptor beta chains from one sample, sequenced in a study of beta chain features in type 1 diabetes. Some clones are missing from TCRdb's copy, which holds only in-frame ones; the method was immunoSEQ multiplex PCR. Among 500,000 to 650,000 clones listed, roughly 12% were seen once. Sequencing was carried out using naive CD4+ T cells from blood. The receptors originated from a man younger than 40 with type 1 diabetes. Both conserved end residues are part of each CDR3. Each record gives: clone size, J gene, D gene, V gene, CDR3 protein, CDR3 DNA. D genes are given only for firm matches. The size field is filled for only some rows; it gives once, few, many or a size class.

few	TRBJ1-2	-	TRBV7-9	CASSNGQLNYGYTF	TGTGCCAGCAGCAACGGACAGCTTAACTATGGCTACACCTTC
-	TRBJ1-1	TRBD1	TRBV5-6	CASYGQGRNTEAFF	TGTGCCAGCTACGGACAGGGGAGGAACACTGAAGCTTTCTTT
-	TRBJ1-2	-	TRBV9	CASSAQDYGYTF	TGTGCCAGCAGCGCCCAGGATTATGGCTACACCTTC
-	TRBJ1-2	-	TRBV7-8	CASSLVDRYYGYTF	TGTGCCAGCAGCTTAGTGGACAGATACTATGGCTACACCTTC
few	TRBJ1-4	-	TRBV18	CASSPTAVEIATNEKLFF	TGTGCCAGCTCACCGACCGCAGTGGAGATTGCAACTAATGAAAAACTGTTTTTT
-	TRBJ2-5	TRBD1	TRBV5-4	CASSGGQGASLRETQYF	TGTGCCAGCAGCGGAGGACAGGGGGCAAGCCTACGGGAGACCCAGTACTTC
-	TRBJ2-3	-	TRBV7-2	CASSLGGGKGPYF	TGTGCCAGCAGCTTGGGCGGCGGGAAGGGTCCGTATTTT
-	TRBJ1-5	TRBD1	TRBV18	CASSLGQLNQPQHF	TGTGCCAGCTCATTGGGACAGTTAAATCAGCCCCAGCATTTT
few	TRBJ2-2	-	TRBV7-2	CASSFRTANTGELFF	TGTGCCAGCAGCTTTAGGACAGCGAACACCGGGGAGCTGTTTTTT
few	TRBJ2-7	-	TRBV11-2	CASSLGAYEQYF	TGTGCCAGCAGTTTGGGTGCCTACGAGCAGTACTTC
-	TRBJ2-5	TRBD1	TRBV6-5	CASSSLGTEQETQYF	TGTGCCAGCAGTTCCCTAGGGACAGAACAAGAGACCCAGTACTTC
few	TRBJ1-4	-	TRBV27	CASSPDNEKLFF	TGTGCCAGCAGTCCGGACAATGAAAAACTGTTTTTT
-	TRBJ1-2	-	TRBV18	CASSPMGDDGYTF	TGTGCCAGCTCACCAATGGGGGATGATGGCTACACCTTC
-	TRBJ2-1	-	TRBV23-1	CASSRRVAPYNEQFF	TGCGCCAGCAGTCGAAGGGTAGCCCCCTACAATGAGCAGTTCTTC
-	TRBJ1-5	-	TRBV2	CASSNLNQPQHF	TGTGCCAGCAGTAACCTCAATCAGCCCCAGCATTTT
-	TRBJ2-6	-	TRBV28	CASSLGAGQYTGANVLTF	TGTGCCAGCAGTTTAGGAGCGGGACAGTATACTGGGGCCAACGTCCTGACTTTC
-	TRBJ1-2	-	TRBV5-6	CASSPARGYGYTF	TGTGCCAGCAGCCCGGCCAGGGGCTATGGCTACACCTTC
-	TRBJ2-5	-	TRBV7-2	CASSLQGNQETQYF	TGTGCCAGCAGCTTACAGGGGAACCAAGAGACCCAGTACTTC
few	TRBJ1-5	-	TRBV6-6	CASSSPVQPQHF	TGTGCCAGCAGCTCCCCGGTGCAGCCCCAGCATTTT
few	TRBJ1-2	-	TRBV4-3	CASSQDQNSFYGYTF	TGCGCCAGCAGCCAAGATCAAAACAGCTTTTATGGCTACACCTTC
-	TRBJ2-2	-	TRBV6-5	CASSYDGRVSGELFF	TGTGCCAGCAGTTACGATGGCAGGGTGTCCGGGGAGCTGTTTTTT
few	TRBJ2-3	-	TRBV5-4	CASSILGSTDTQYF	TGTGCCAGCAGCATACTCGGTTCGACAGATACGCAGTATTTT
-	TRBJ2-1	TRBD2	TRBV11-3	CASSSTSGGPRNEQFF	TGTGCCAGCAGCTCGACTAGCGGGGGGCCTAGAAATGAGCAGTTCTTC
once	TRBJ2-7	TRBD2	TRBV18	CASSPGSGGPYEQYF	TGTGCCAGCTCACCAGGAAGCGGGGGCCCCTACGAGCAGTACTTC
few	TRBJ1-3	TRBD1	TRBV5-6	CASSFTGGWVTSGNTIYF	TGTGCCAGCAGTTTCACAGGGGGCTGGGTGACTTCTGGAAACACCATATATTTT
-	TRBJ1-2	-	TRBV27	CASSLSRQNYGYTF	TGTGCCAGCAGTTTATCTCGACAGAACTATGGCTACACCTTC
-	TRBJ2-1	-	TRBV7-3	CASSLFSSGSDEQFF	TGTGCCAGCAGCTTATTCTCATCGGGGAGCGATGAGCAGTTCTTC
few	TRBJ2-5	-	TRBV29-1	CSVEILVRGRVQETQYF	TGCAGCGTTGAAATCCTAGTTCGGGGGCGGGTCCAAGAGACCCAGTACTTC
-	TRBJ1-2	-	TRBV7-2	CASSFAGDSANYGYTF	TGTGCCAGCAGCTTTGCAGGGGACTCGGCTAACTATGGCTACACCTTC
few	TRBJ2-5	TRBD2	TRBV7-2	CASSLPSGGVETQYF	TGTGCCAGCAGCTTACCTAGCGGGGGTGTTGAGACCCAGTACTTC
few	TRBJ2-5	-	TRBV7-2	CASSPWGVTEETQYF	TGTGCCAGCAGCCCGTGGGGCGTGACCGAAGAGACCCAGTACTTC
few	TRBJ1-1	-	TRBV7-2	CASSLEMNTEAFF	TGTGCCAGCAGCTTAGAAATGAACACTGAAGCTTTCTTT
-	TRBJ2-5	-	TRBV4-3	CASSHQVEGLETQYF	TGCGCCAGCAGCCACCAGGTGGAGGGTCTGGAGACCCAGTACTTC
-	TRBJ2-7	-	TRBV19	CASSIRPGPYEQYF	TGTGCCAGTAGTATAAGGCCAGGACCCTACGAGCAGTACTTC
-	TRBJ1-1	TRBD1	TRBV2	CASSDKQGSNTEAFF	TGTGCCAGCAGTGACAAACAGGGGTCCAACACTGAAGCTTTCTTT
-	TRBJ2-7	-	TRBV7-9	CASSPGPPYEQYF	TGTGCCAGCTCGCCCGGGCCCCCCTACGAGCAGTACTTC
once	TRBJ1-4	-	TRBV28	CASSQGGREKLFF	TGTGCCAGCAGCCAAGGGGGTAGAGAAAAACTGTTTTTT
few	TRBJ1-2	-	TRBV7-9	CASSLSTLGGYTF	TGTGCCAGCAGCTTAAGTACCTTGGGTGGCTACACCTTC
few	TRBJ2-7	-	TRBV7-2	CASSLVRFYEQYF	TGTGCCAGCAGCTTGGTCAGATTTTACGAGCAGTACTTC
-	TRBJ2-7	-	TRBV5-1	CASSLVPEGRGEQYF	TGCGCCAGCAGCTTGGTCCCCGAAGGCAGGGGCGAGCAGTACTTC
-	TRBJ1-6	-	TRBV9	CASSVDPAFNSPLHF	TGTGCCAGCAGCGTAGACCCAGCTTTTAATTCACCCCTCCACTTT
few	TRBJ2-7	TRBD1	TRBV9	CASSIRTGYEQYF	TGTGCCAGCAGCATACGGACAGGGTACGAGCAGTACTTC
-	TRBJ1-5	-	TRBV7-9	CASSLGAWQPQHF	TGTGCCAGCAGCTTAGGTGCGTGGCAGCCCCAGCATTTT
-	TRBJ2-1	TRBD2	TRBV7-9	CASSSNSGGNEQFF	TGTGCCAGCAGCTCCAATAGCGGGGGAAATGAGCAGTTCTTC
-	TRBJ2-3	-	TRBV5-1	CASSSPGVLTDTQYF	TGCGCCAGCAGCTCCCCGGGGGTCCTCACAGATACGCAGTATTTT
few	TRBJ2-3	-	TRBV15	CATSGRIGQGSGTQYF	TGTGCCACCAGCGGAAGGATTGGGCAGGGGTCGGGTACGCAGTATTTT